This paragraph covers one TCR beta chain sequence. Its antigen is currently unknown. The sample belongs to a study of monozygotic twins with inflammatory bowel disease. Study-wide results and caveats: Different T cell subtypes could not be distinguished. For repertoire similarity, concordant twins did not differ from discordant twins, possibly because power was limited.

Via template switching, UMIs carrying a 6-nucleotide sample barcode were introduced. TCRdb re-called the 5' RACE reads, yielding one record per CDR3 amino acid sequence without DNA. The sample totals about 160,000 distinct CDR3 sequences. Blood, roughly 2.7 ml, was drawn per donor. Germline-derived CDR1 and CDR2 are SGHAT and FQNNGV. This CDR3 region has 17 residues. The chain links TRBV11-2 to TRBJ2-4; TCRdb reports TRBD1, a call that lacks DNA to check it against. The sequence came from a human donor with ulcerative colitis or Crohn's disease, or a healthy co-twin of an affected twin (not recorded which). The sample taken for sequencing was blood. CDR3: CASSLDGEWGGKNIQYF.